This T cell receptor beta chain was sequenced during a study of shared clonotypes between healthy human individuals. CDR1 and CDR2 from the germline V gene are SGHRS and YFSETQ. The CDR3 totals 16 residues. With 0 bases removed from V and 5 bases from J, the gap between germline ends came to 14 bases. TCRdb's copy holds only in-frame clones and misses some; the assay was immunoSEQ multiplex PCR. The sample lists over a million clones, roughly 98% occurring once. This sequence was found in a young man in good health. The chain combines TRBV5-1 with TRBJ2-2, with a weak D call TRBD2 (6 bases). The specimen sequenced was naive CD4+ T cells sorted from blood. Subset meaning: CD45RA+ positively selected. The CDR3, as DNA: TGCGCCAGCAGCTTGGCTACTAGCCCAGTTACCGGGGAGCTGTTTTTT. This encodes CASSLATSPVTGELFF.